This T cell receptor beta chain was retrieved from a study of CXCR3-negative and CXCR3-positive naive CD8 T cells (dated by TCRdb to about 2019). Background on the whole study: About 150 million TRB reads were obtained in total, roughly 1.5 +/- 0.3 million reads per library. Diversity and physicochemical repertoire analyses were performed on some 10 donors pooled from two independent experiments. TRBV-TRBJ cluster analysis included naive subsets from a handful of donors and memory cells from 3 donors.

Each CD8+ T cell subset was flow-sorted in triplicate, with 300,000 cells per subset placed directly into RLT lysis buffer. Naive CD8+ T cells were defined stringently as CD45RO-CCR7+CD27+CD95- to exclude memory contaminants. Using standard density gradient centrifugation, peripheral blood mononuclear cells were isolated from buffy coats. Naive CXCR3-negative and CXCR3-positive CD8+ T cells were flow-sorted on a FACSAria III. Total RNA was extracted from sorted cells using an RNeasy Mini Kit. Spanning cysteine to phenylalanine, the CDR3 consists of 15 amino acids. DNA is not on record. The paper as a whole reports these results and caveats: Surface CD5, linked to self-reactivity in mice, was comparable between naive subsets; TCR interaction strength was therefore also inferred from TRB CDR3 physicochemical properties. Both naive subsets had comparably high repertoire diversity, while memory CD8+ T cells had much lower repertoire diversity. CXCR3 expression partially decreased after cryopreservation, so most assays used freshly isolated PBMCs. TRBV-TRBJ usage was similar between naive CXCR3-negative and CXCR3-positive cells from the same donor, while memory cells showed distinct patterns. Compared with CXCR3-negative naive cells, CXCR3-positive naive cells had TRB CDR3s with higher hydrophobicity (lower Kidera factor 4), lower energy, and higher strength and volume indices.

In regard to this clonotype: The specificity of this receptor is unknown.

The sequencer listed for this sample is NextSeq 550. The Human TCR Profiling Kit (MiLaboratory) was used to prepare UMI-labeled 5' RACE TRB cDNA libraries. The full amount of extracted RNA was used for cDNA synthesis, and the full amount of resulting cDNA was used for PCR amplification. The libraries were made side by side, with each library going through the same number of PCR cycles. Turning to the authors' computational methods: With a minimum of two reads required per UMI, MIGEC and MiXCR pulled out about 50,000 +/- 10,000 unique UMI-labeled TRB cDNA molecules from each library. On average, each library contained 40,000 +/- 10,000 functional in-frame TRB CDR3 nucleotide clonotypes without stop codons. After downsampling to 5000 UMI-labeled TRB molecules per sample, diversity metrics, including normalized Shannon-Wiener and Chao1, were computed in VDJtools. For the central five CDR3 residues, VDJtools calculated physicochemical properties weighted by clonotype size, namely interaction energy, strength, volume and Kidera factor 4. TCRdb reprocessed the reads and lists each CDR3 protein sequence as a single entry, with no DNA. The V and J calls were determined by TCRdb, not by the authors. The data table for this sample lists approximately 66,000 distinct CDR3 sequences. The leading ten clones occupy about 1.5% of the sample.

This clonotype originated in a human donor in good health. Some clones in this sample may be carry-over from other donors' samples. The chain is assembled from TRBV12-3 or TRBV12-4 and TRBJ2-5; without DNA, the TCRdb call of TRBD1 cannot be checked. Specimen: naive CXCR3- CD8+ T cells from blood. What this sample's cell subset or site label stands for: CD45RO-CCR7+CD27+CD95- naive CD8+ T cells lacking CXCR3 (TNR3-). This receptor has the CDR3 CASSPYGTGEETQYF.